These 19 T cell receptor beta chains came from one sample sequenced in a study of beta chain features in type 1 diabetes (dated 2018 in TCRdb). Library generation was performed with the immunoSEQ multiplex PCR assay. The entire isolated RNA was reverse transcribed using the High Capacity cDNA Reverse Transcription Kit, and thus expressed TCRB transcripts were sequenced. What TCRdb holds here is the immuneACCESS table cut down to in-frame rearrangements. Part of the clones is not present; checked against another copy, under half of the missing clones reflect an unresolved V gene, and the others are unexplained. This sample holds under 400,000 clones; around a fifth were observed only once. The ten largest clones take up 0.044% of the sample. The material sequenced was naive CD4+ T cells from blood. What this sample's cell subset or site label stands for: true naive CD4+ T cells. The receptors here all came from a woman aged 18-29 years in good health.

CDR3 nucleotide sequence: TGCGCCAGCAGCCTCCTACAGGGGGCTGAGACCCAGTACTTC. It codes for CASSLLQGAETQYF. This chain joins TRBV4-1 and TRBJ2-5, with TRBD1 matching 9 bases. Germline values: CDR1 MGHRA, CDR2 YSYEKL. V lost 4 bases to trimming and J lost 5 bases; unmatched junction nucleotides: 5. The CDR3 sequence is 14 residues long.

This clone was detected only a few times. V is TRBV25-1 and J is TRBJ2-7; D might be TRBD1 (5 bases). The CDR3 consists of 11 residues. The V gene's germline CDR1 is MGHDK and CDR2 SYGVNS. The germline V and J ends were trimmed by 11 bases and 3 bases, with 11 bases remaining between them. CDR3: CASTAYYEQYF. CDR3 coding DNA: TGTGCCTCGACAGCCTACTACGAGCAGTACTTC.

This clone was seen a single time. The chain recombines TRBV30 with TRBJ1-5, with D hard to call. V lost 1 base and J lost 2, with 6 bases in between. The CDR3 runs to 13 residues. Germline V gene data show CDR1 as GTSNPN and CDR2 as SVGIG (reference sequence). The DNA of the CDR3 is TGTGCCTGGAGTGCTATGGGCAATCAGCCCCAGCATTTT. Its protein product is CAWSAMGNQPQHF.

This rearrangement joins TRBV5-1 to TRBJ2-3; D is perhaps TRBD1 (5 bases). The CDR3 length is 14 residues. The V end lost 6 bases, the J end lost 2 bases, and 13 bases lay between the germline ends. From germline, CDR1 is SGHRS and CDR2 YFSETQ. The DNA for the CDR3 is TGCGCCAGCAACGGAGCCAGGGACACAGATACGCAGTATTTT. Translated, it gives CASNGARDTDTQYF.

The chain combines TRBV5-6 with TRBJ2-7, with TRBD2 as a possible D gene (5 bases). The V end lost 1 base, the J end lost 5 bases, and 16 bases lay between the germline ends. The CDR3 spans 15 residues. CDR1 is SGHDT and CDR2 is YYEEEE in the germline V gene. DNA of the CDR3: TGTGCCAGCAGCTTGAGGTCGGGGAACATCAACGAGCAGTACTTC. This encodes CASSLRSGNINEQYF.

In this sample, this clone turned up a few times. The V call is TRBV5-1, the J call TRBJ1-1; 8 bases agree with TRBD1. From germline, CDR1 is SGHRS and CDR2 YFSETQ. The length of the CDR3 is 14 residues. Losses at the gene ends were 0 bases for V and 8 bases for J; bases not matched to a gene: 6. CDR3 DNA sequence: TGCGCCAGCAGCTTGGCTCAGGGGGCCTACGAAGCTTTCTTT. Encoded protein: CASSLAQGAYEAFF.

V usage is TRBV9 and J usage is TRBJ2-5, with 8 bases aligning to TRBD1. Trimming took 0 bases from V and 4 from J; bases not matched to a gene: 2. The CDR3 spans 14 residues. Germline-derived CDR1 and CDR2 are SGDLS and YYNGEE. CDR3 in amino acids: CASSVGRGPETQYF. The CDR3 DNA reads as TGTGCCAGCAGCGTAGGCAGGGGGCCAGAGACCCAGTACTTC.

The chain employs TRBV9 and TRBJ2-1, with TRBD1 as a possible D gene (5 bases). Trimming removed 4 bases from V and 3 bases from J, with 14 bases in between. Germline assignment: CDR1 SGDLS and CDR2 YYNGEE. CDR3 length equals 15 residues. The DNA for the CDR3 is TGTGCCAGCAGCCCGCAGGGTTTAAGCTACAATGAGCAGTTCTTC. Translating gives CASSPQGLSYNEQFF.

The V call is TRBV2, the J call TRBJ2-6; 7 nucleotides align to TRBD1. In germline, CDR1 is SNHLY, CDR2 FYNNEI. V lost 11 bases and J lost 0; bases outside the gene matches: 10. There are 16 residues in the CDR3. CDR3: CASTQGSSSGANVLTF. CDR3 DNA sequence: TGTGCCTCGACACAGGGGTCAAGCTCTGGGGCCAACGTCCTGACTTTC.

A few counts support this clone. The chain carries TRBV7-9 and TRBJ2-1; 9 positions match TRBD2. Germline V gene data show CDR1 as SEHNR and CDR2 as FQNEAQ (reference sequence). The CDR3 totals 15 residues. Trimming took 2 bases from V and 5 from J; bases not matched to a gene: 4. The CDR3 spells CASSLIAGVNNEQFF. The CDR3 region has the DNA TGTGCCAGCAGCTTAATAGCGGGAGTCAACAATGAGCAGTTCTTC.

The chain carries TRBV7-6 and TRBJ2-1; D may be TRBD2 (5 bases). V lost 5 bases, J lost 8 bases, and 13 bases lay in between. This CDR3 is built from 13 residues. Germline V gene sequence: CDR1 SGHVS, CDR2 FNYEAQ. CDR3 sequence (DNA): TGTGCCAGCAGCCGAGTCGGAGGTGATGAGCAGTTCTTC. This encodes CASSRVGGDEQFF.

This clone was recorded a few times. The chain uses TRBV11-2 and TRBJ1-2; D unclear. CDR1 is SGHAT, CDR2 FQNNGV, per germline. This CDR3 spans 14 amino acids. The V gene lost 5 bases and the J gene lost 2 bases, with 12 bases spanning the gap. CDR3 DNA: TGTGCCAGCAGCCCACAAACCGGGAACTATGGCTACACCTTC. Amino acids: CASSPQTGNYGYTF. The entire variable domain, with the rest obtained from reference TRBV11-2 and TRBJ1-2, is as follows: EAGVAQSPRYKIIEKRQSVAFWCNPISGHATLYWYQQILGQGPKLLIQFQNNGVVDDSQLPKDRFSAERLKGVDSTLKIQPAKLEDSAVYLCASSPQTGNYGYTFGSGTRLTVV.

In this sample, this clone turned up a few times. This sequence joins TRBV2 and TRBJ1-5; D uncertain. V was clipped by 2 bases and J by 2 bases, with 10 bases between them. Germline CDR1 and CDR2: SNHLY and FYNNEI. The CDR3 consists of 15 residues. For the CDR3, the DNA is TGTGCCAGCAGTGAATTGGTTTCGGGCAATCAGCCCCAGCATTTT. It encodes CASSELVSGNQPQHF. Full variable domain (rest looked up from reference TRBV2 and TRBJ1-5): EPEVTQTPSHQVTQMGQEVILRCVPISNHLYFYWYRQILGQKVEFLVSFYNNEISEKSEIFDDQFSVERPDGSNFTLKIRSTKLEDSAMYFCASSELVSGNQPQHFGDGTRLSIL.

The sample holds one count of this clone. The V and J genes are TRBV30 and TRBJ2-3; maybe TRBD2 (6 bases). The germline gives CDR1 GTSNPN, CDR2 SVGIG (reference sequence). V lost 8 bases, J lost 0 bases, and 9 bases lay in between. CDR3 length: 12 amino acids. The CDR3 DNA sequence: TGTGCCCTGGAGGGGAGCACAGATACGCAGTATTTT. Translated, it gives CALEGSTDTQYF.

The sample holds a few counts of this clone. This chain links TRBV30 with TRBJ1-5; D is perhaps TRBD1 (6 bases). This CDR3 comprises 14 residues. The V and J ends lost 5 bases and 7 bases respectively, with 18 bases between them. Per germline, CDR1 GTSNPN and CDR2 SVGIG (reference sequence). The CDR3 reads CAWDSGTRGQPQHF. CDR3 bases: TGTGCCTGGGATTCCGGGACAAGAGGCCAGCCCCAGCATTTT.

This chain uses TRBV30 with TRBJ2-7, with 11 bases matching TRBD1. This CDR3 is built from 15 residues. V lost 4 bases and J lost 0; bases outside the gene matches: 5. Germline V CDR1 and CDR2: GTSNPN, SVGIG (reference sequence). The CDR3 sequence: CAWMRDRGISYEQYF. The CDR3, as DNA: TGTGCCTGGATGCGGGACAGGGGGATCTCCTACGAGCAGTACTTC.

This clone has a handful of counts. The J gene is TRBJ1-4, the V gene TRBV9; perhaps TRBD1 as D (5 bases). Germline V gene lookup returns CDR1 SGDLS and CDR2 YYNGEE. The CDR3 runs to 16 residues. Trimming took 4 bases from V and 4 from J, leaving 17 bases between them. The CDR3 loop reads CASSLGVAGGNEKLFF. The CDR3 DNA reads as TGTGCCAGCAGCCTAGGGGTCGCGGGGGGTAATGAAAAACTGTTTTTT. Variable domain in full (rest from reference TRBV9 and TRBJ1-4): DSGVTQTPKHLITATGQRVTLRCSPRSGDLSVYWYQQSLDQGLQFLIQYYNGEERAKGNILERFSAQQFPDLHSELNLSSLELGDSALYFCASSLGVAGGNEKLFFGSGTQLSVL.

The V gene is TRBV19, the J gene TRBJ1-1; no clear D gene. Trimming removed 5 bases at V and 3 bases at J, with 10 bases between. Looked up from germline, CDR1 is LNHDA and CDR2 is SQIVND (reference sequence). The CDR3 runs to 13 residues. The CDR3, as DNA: TGTGCCAGTAGTGTCTCCCCGGACACTGAAGCTTTCTTT. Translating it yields CASSVSPDTEAFF.

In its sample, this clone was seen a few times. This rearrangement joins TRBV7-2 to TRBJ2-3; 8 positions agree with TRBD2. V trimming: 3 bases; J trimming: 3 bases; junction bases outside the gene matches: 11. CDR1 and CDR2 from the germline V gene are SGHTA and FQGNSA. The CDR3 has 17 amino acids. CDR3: CASSFRPAGAGTDTQYF. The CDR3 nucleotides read TGTGCCAGCAGCTTCCGTCCAGCGGGGGCTGGAACAGATACGCAGTATTTT.